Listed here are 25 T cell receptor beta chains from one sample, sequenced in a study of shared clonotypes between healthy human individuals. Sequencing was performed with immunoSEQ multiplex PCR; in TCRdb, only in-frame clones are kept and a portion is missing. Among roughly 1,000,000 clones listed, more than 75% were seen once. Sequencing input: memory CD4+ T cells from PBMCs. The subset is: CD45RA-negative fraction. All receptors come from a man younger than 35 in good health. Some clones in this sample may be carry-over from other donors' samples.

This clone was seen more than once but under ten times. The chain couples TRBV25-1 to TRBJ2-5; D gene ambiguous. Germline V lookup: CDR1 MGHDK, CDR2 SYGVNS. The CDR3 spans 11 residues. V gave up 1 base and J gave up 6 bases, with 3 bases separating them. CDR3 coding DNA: TGTGCCAGCAGTGAATTAAAGACCCAGTACTTC. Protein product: CASSELKTQYF.

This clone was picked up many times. CDR3 DNA: TGTGCCAGCAGCTTGGGTCCCCAGGGGGCCTACGAGCAGTACTTC. Translated: CASSLGPQGAYEQYF. V is TRBV5-6 and J is TRBJ2-7, with TRBD1 matching 7 bases. Germline CDR1 reads SGHDT; CDR2 reads YYEEEE. J was trimmed by 2 bases and V by 0 bases; bases with no gene match: 5. The CDR3 spans 15 residues.

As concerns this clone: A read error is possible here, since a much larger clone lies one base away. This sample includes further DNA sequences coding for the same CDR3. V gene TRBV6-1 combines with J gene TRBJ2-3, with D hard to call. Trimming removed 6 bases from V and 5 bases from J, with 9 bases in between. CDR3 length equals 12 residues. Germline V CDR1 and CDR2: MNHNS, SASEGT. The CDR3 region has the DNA TGTGCCAGCAGGGCCCTGGGAGATACGCAGTATTTT. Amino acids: CASRALGDTQYF.

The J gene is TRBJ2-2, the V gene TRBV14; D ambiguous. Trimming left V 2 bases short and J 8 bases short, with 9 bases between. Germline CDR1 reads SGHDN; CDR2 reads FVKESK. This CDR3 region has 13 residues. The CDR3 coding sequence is TGTGCCAGCAGCCAACTGATAGAGGGGGAGCTGTTTTTT. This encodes CASSQLIEGELFF.

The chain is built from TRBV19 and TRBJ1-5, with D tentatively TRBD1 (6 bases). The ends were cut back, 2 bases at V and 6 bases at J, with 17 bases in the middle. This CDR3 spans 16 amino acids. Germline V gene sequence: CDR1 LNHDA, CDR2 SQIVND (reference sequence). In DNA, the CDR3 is TGTGCCAGTAGTATACTTAACAGGGTAGGCGGTCAGCCCCAGCATTTT. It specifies CASSILNRVGGQPQHF.

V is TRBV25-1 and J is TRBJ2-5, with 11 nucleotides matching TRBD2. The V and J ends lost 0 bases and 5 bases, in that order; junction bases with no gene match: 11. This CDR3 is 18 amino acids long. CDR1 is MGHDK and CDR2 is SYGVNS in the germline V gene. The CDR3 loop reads CASSEYETSGIRRETQYF. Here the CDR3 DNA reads TGTGCCAGCAGTGAATATGAGACTAGCGGGATCCGCAGGGAGACCCAGTACTTC.

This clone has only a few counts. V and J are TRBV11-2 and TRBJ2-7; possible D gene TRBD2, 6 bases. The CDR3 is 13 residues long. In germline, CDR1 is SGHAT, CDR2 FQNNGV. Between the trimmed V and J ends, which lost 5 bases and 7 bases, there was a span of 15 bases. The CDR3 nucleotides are TGTGCCAGCAGCCCACTTAGCCGGGGGGAGCAGTACTTC. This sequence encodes CASSPLSRGEQYF.

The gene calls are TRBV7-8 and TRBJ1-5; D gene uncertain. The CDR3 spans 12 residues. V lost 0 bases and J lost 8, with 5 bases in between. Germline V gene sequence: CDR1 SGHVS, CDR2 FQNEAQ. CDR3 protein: CASSLAEKPQHF. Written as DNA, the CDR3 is TGTGCCAGCAGCTTAGCCGAAAAGCCCCAGCATTTT.

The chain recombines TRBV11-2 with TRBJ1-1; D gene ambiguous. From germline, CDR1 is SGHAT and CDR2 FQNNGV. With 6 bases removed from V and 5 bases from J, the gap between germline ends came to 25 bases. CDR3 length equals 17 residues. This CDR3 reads CASSVDVRGGSGTEAFF. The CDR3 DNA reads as TGTGCCAGCAGTGTCGATGTTCGGGGAGGGTCGGGAACTGAAGCTTTCTTT.

CDR3 loop: CASSPSSQGPSQYF. The CDR3 region has the DNA TGCGCCAGCAGTCCGTCGTCTCAGGGACCGAGCCAGTACTTC. The V and J genes are TRBV5-1 and TRBJ2-5; perhaps D is TRBD1 or TRBD2 (5 bases each). V lost 5 bases, J lost 10 bases, and 21 bases lay in between. The length of the CDR3 is 14 residues. CDR1 is SGHRS, CDR2 YFSETQ, per germline.

CDR3: CASNRRVGSYNEQFF. CDR3 DNA sequence: TGTGCCAGCAACCGCAGGGTAGGCTCCTACAATGAGCAGTTCTTC. This chain uses TRBV6-5 with TRBJ2-1; a possible D gene is TRBD1 (5 bases). Trimming left V 7 bases short and J 0 bases short, with 13 bases between. The CDR3 is 15 amino acids. Germline CDR1 and CDR2: MNHEY and SVGAGI.

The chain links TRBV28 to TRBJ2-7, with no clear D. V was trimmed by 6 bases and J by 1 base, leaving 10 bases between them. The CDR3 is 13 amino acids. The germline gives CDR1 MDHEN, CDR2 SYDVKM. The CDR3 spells CASSTPSSYEQYF. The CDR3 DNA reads TGTGCCAGCAGCACCCCCTCTTCCTACGAGCAGTACTTC.

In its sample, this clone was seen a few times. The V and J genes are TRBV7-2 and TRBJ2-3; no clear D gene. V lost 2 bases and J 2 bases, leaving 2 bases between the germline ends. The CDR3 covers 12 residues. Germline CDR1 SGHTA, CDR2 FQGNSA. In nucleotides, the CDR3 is TGTGCCAGCAGCTTATTCACAGATACGCAGTATTTT. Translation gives CASSLFTDTQYF.

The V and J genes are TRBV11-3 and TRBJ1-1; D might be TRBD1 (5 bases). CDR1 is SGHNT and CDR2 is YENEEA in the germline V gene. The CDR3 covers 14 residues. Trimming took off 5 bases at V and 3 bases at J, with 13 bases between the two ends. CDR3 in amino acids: CASSGSDKDTEAFF. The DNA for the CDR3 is TGTGCCAGCAGCGGGTCGGACAAAGACACTGAAGCTTTCTTT.

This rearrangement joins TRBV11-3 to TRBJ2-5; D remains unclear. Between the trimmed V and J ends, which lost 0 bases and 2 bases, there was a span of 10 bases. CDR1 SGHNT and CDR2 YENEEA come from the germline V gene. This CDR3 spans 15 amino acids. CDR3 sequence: CASSLDGRLQETQYF. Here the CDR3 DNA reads TGTGCCAGCAGCTTAGATGGGCGACTTCAAGAGACCCAGTACTTC.

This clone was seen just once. In nucleotides, the CDR3 is TGTGCCAGCAGTTACGGGACGGGAGGGGTCGAGCAGTACTTC. This encodes CASSYGTGGVEQYF. The chain carries TRBV6-5 and TRBJ2-7; 8 bases are shared with TRBD2. After removal of 2 bases from V and 6 bases from J, the junction contained 6 bases not matched to a gene. CDR1 is MNHEY and CDR2 is SVGAGI in the germline V gene. This CDR3 is 14 amino acids long.

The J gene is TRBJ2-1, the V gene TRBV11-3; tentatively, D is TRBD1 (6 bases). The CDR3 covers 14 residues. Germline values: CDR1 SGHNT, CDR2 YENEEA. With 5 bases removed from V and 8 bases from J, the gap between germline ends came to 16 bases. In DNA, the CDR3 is TGTGCCAGCAGCCCCGGACCGGCAGGGGATGAGCAGTTCTTC. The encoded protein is CASSPGPAGDEQFF.

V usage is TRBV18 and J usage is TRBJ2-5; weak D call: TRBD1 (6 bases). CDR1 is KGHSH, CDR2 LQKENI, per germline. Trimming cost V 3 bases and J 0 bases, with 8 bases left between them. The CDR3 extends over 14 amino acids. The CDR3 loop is CASSPYRDQETQYF. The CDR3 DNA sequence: TGTGCCAGCTCACCTTACAGGGACCAAGAGACCCAGTACTTC.

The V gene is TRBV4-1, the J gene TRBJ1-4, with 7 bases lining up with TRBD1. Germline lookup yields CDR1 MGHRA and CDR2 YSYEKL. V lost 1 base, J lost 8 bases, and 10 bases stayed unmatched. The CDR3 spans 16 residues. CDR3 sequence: CASSQAGRGRWEKLFF. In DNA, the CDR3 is TGCGCCAGCAGCCAAGCGGGTAGGGGGCGTTGGGAAAAACTGTTTTTT.

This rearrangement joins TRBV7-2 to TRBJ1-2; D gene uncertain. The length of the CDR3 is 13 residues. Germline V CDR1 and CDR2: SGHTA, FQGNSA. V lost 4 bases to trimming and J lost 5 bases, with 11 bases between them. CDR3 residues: CASSSSAPYGYTF. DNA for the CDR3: TGTGCCAGCAGCTCCTCTGCCCCTTATGGCTACACCTTC.

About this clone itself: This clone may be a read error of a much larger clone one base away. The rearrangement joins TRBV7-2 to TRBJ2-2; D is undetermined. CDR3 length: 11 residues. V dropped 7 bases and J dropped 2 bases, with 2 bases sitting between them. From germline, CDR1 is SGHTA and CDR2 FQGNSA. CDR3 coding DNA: TGTGCCAGCACCAACACCGGGGAGCTGTTTTTT. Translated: CASTNTGELFF.

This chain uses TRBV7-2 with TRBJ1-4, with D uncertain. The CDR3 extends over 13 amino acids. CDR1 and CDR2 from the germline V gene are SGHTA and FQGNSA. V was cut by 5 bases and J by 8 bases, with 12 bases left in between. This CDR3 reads CASSGDPTEKLFF. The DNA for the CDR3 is TGTGCCAGCAGCGGCGATCCAACGGAAAAACTGTTTTTT.

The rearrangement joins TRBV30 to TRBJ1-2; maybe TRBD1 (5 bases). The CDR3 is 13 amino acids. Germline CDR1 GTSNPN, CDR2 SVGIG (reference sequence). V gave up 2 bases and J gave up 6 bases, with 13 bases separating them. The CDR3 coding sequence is TGTGCCTGGAGTTCCGGGCCGGGGGATGGCTACACCTTC. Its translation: CAWSSGPGDGYTF.

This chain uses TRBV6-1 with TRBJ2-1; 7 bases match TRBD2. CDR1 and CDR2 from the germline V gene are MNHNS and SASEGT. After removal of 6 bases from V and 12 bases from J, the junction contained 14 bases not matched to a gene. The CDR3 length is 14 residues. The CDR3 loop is CASRAGDYPLSQFF. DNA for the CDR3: TGTGCCAGCAGGGCCGGGGACTATCCCCTCTCGCAGTTCTTC.

The DNA of the CDR3 is TGTGCCAGCAGTTTATTATCTCTGGGGGCGCGGAGCTCCTACGAGCAGTACTTC. Amino acids: CASSLLSLGARSSYEQYF. This chain links TRBV27 with TRBJ2-7, with D possibly being TRBD1 (6 bases). Trimming stripped 1 base from V and 0 bases from J, with 19 bases between. The CDR3 extends over 18 amino acids. Germline assignment: CDR1 MNHEY and CDR2 SMNVEV (reference sequence).